A selection of T cell receptor beta chains follows, all from one sample in a study of blood T cell repertoires in COVID-19. The assay was immunoSEQ multiplex PCR, and TCRdb's table has in-frame clones only and misses some. The sample shows about 360,000 clones, approximately 86% of them seen only once. The sequencing sample was made of peripheral blood. The receptor source for this set is a woman aged 60-75 years with COVID-19, enrolled during active disease. Each CDR3 is given with its conserved first and last residue. Fields, in order: J gene, clone size, D gene, CDR3 length, V gene, CDR3 DNA, CDR3 protein. The D gene is left open where the match is weak. The size entry is marked missing in some rows and otherwise reads once, few, many or a size class.

J gene: TRBJ2-7
clone size: -
D gene: -
CDR3 length: 13
V gene: TRBV12-3/TRBV12-4
CDR3 DNA: TGTGCCAGCAGTTCCTCGGGGTCCTACGAGCAGTACTTC
CDR3 protein: CASSSSGSYEQYF

J gene: TRBJ2-1
clone size: -
D gene: TRBD2
CDR3 length: 16
V gene: TRBV29-1
CDR3 DNA: TGCAGCGTTGGATCCCCTACTAGCGGGGGGGCCGGTGAGCAGTTCTTC
CDR3 protein: CSVGSPTSGGAGEQFF

J gene: TRBJ1-3
clone size: -
D gene: -
CDR3 length: 14
V gene: TRBV5-1
CDR3 DNA: TGCGCCAGCAGCAGGACAGCTTCTGGAAACACCATATATTTT
CDR3 protein: CASSRTASGNTIYF

J gene: TRBJ2-3
clone size: -
D gene: -
CDR3 length: 16
V gene: TRBV15
CDR3 DNA: TGTGCCACCAGCAGAGGGGGCGCTTCTAGCACAGATACGCAGTATTTT
CDR3 protein: CATSRGGASSTDTQYF

J gene: TRBJ1-6
clone size: few
D gene: TRBD1
CDR3 length: 14
V gene: TRBV2
CDR3 DNA: TGTGCCAGCCGACTTCCCGACAGGGGTCGGGCCCTCCACTTT
CDR3 protein: CASRLPDRGRALHF

J gene: TRBJ1-5
clone size: -
D gene: -
CDR3 length: 15
V gene: TRBV1
CDR3 DNA: TGCACCAGCGGACGGACACCCACTATCAATCAGCCCCAGCATTTT
CDR3 protein: CTSGRTPTINQPQHF

J gene: TRBJ2-7
clone size: -
D gene: -
CDR3 length: 13
V gene: TRBV11-2
CDR3 DNA: TGTGCCAGCAGCTTAGTCGGGGGAAGGGAGCAGTACTTC
CDR3 protein: CASSLVGGREQYF

J gene: TRBJ2-7
clone size: -
D gene: TRBD1
CDR3 length: 13
V gene: TRBV12-3/TRBV12-4
CDR3 DNA: TGTGCCAGCAGCCCCGGACAGGATCTCGAGCAGTACTTC
CDR3 protein: CASSPGQDLEQYF

J gene: TRBJ2-1
clone size: -
D gene: TRBD2
CDR3 length: 13
V gene: TRBV11-3
CDR3 DNA: TGTGCCAGCAGCTTAGGGGGAGGGAATGAGCAGTTCTTC
CDR3 protein: CASSLGGGNEQFF

J gene: TRBJ2-6
clone size: -
D gene: -
CDR3 length: 14
V gene: TRBV19
CDR3 DNA: TGTGCCAGTAGTTTCGGGGTCGGGGCCAACGTCCTGACTTTC
CDR3 protein: CASSFGVGANVLTF

J gene: TRBJ2-7
clone size: -
D gene: -
CDR3 length: 12
V gene: TRBV3-1/TRBV3-2
CDR3 DNA: TGTGCCAGCAGCCAAGCCTCTCGCGAGCAGTACTTC
CDR3 protein: CASSQASREQYF

J gene: TRBJ1-2
clone size: -
D gene: TRBD1
CDR3 length: 15
V gene: TRBV15
CDR3 DNA: TGTGCCACCAGCAGAGATGAGACAGGGGGTAATGGCTACACCTTC
CDR3 protein: CATSRDETGGNGYTF

J gene: TRBJ1-5
clone size: -
D gene: TRBD1
CDR3 length: 16
V gene: TRBV18
CDR3 DNA: TGTGCCAGCTCAGAAGGGGCAGGGGGCGCGGGTCAGCCCCAGCATTTT
CDR3 protein: CASSEGAGGAGQPQHF

J gene: TRBJ1-1
clone size: -
D gene: -
CDR3 length: 18
V gene: TRBV19
CDR3 DNA: TGTGCCAGTAGAACCTCGCCTCTCAGGAGGGGGGGCGACACTGAAGCTTTCTTT
CDR3 protein: CASRTSPLRRGGDTEAFF

J gene: TRBJ2-3
clone size: -
D gene: -
CDR3 length: 15
V gene: TRBV7-5
CDR3 DNA: TGTGTCAGAAGCTTAGTTCATTCCAGCACAGATACGCAGTATTTT
CDR3 protein: CVRSLVHSSTDTQYF

J gene: TRBJ2-2
clone size: -
D gene: TRBD2
CDR3 length: 17
V gene: TRBV7-9
CDR3 DNA: TGTGCCAGCAGAGAGACTAGCGGGGCCTCGAGGACCGGGGAGCTGTTTTTT
CDR3 protein: CASRETSGASRTGELFF

J gene: TRBJ1-5
clone size: -
D gene: -
CDR3 length: 14
V gene: TRBV6-2/TRBV6-3
CDR3 DNA: TGTGCCAGCAGTTACTGGCGGGGCAATCAGCCCCAGCATTTT
CDR3 protein: CASSYWRGNQPQHF

J gene: TRBJ2-7
clone size: -
D gene: TRBD1
CDR3 length: 14
V gene: TRBV7-3
CDR3 DNA: TGTGCCAGCAGGGAGCCCGCAGGGGGCAAAGAGCAGTACTTC
CDR3 protein: CASREPAGGKEQYF

J gene: TRBJ1-2
clone size: -
D gene: TRBD1
CDR3 length: 9
V gene: TRBV9
CDR3 DNA: TGTGCCAGCAGCGAGGACAGGGTCTTC
CDR3 protein: CASSEDRVF

J gene: TRBJ1-2
clone size: -
D gene: -
CDR3 length: 19
V gene: TRBV7-9
CDR3 DNA: TGTGCCAGCAGAGGGGGGGCTACTAAGGCCGTCTTAGCTAACTATGGCTACACCTTC
CDR3 protein: CASRGGATKAVLANYGYTF

J gene: TRBJ1-5
clone size: -
D gene: -
CDR3 length: 13
V gene: TRBV6-5
CDR3 DNA: TGTGCCAGCAGCGAGTATAGCAATCAGCCCCAGCATTTT
CDR3 protein: CASSEYSNQPQHF

J gene: TRBJ1-2
clone size: -
D gene: TRBD1
CDR3 length: 17
V gene: TRBV9
CDR3 DNA: TGTGCCAGCAGCCCCCAAACGGGACAGGGCACTAACTATGGCTACACCTTC
CDR3 protein: CASSPQTGQGTNYGYTF

J gene: TRBJ1-2
clone size: -
D gene: TRBD1
CDR3 length: 16
V gene: TRBV2
CDR3 DNA: TGTGCCAGCAGTGAATTGGAGGGACAGCTTAACTATGGCTACACCTTC
CDR3 protein: CASSELEGQLNYGYTF

J gene: TRBJ2-3
clone size: few
D gene: -
CDR3 length: 16
V gene: TRBV11-3
CDR3 DNA: TGTGCCAGCAGCCCCCAGGCCCAGGGGTACACAGATACGCAGTATTTT
CDR3 protein: CASSPQAQGYTDTQYF

J gene: TRBJ2-7
clone size: -
D gene: TRBD1
CDR3 length: 16
V gene: TRBV27
CDR3 DNA: TGTGCCAGCAGTTCCCGCGGGACAGGGGGTTCCTACGAGCAGTACTTC
CDR3 protein: CASSSRGTGGSYEQYF

J gene: TRBJ1-4
clone size: -
D gene: TRBD1
CDR3 length: 13
V gene: TRBV30
CDR3 DNA: TGTGCCTGGAGGGGGACAGGGAATGAAAAACTGTTTTTT
CDR3 protein: CAWRGTGNEKLFF